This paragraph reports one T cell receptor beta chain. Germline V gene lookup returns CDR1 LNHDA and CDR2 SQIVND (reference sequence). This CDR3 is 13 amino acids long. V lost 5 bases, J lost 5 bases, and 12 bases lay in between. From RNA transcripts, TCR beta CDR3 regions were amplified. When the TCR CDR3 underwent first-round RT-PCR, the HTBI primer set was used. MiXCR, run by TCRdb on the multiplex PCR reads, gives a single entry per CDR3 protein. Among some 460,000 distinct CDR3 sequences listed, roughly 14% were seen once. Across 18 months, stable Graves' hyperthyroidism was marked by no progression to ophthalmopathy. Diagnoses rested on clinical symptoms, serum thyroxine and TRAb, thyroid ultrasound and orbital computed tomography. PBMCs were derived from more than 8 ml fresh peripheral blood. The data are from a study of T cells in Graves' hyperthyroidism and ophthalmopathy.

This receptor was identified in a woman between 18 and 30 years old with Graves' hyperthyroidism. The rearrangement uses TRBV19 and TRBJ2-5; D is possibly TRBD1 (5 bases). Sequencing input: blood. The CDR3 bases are TGTGCCAGTAGTGCGACAGTAGAGGAGACCCAGTACTTC. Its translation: CASSATVEETQYF.